Below are 13 T cell receptor beta chains sequenced from a single sample in a study of blood T cell repertoires in COVID-19. Here immunoSEQ multiplex PCR was the method, and the copy in TCRdb shows in-frame clones only, minus some. This sample has roughly 150,000 clones; under 80% occur once, and the top ten carry roughly 2.8%. The source material was peripheral blood. The receptors shown here come from a man in his 70s with acute or convalescent COVID-19.

This clone was observed once. The identical CDR3 is also encoded by other nucleotide sequences in the sample. The rearrangement links TRBV7-6 to TRBJ2-7; the match to TRBD2 covers 7 bases. The trim removed 1 base at V and 1 base at J, leaving 7 bases unmatched. This CDR3 contains 16 residues. Germline values: CDR1 SGHVS, CDR2 FNYEAQ. CDR3 in DNA: TGTGCCAGCAGCTTAGGAGGTAGGGGAGGGTCCTACGAGCAGTACTTC. Translating gives CASSLGGRGGSYEQYF.

J is TRBJ2-1 and V is TRBV5-5; D remains ambiguous. The V end lost 4 bases, the J end lost 12 bases, and 17 bases lay between the germline ends. This CDR3 has 13 amino acids. The germline gives CDR1 SGHKS, CDR2 YYEKEE (reference sequence). The CDR3 DNA reads as TGTGCCAGCAGCCAAGTGTCAGGTGCAAGGCAGTTCTTC. Translated, it gives CASSQVSGARQFF. Using reference TRBV5-5 and TRBJ2-1 for the parts outside the CDR3, the full variable domain is DAGVTQSPTHLIKTRGQQVTLRCSPISGHKSVSWYQQVLGQGPQFIFQYYEKEERGRGNFPDRFSARQFPNYSSELNVNALLLGDSALYLCASSQVSGARQFFGPGTRLTVL.

This clone was seen ten or more times. This sequence joins TRBV27 and TRBJ1-4; no reliable D call. CDR3 length: 13 residues. CDR1 and CDR2 (germline): MNHEY, SMNVEV (reference sequence). V gave up 6 bases and J gave up 4 bases, with 9 bases separating them. The chain's CDR3 is CASSQRLNEKLFF. DNA of the CDR3: TGTGCCAGCAGCCAGCGCCTTAATGAAAAACTGTTTTTT.

This clone was detected a few times. This chain links TRBV7-2 with TRBJ1-5; 8 bases agree with TRBD1. This CDR3 region has 17 residues. The V gene's germline CDR1 is SGHTA and CDR2 FQGNSA. The V gene end was trimmed by 4 bases and the J gene end by 0 bases; junction bases not matched to a gene: 8. CDR3 DNA sequence: TGTGCCAGCAGCTCAGGACAGGGAGGGAGTAGCAATCAGCCCCAGCATTTT. Translation gives CASSSGQGGSSNQPQHF.

This chain connects TRBV9 to TRBJ2-3, with D hard to call. Germline V gene lookup returns CDR1 SGDLS and CDR2 YYNGEE. The V gene lost 4 bases and the J gene lost 0 bases, with 9 bases spanning the gap. CDR3 length equals 14 residues. CDR3 residues: CASSPQFSTDTQYF. In nucleotides, the CDR3 is TGTGCCAGCAGCCCCCAATTTAGCACAGATACGCAGTATTTT.

In DNA, the CDR3 is TGTGCCAGCAGCCAAGATGCAGTCCAGCCCCAGCATTTT. Translated, it gives CASSQDAVQPQHF. The J gene is TRBJ1-5, the V gene TRBV3-1 (or the pseudogene TRBV3-2); D ambiguous. CDR1 and CDR2 from the germline V gene are LGHDT and YNNKEL (reference sequence). Trimming took 0 bases from V and 7 from J, leaving 7 bases between them. The CDR3 consists of 13 residues.

The chain uses TRBV25-1 and TRBJ2-7, with 7 bases lining up with TRBD2. Germline V gene sequence: CDR1 MGHDK, CDR2 SYGVNS. V dropped 5 bases and J dropped 2; count of bases not matched to a gene: 6. This CDR3 is 14 amino acids long. The CDR3 reads CASSLRGEPYEQYF. CDR3 in DNA: TGTGCCAGCAGTCTCCGGGGGGAGCCCTACGAGCAGTACTTC.

The chain uses TRBV11-3 and TRBJ2-3, with a possible D match to TRBD1 (6 bases). V lost 1 base and J lost 4, with 15 bases in between. Per the germline V gene, CDR1 is SGHNT and CDR2 is YENEEA. The CDR3 has 16 residues. CDR3 loop: CASSLGGGRGADTQYF. CDR3 DNA sequence: TGTGCCAGCAGCTTAGGGGGCGGCAGGGGCGCAGATACGCAGTATTTT.

V and J are TRBV7-2 and TRBJ2-3, with D perhaps matching TRBD2 (6 bases). Germline V gene sequence: CDR1 SGHTA, CDR2 FQGNSA. The CDR3 totals 16 residues. The V gene lost 2 bases and the J gene lost 1 base, with 13 bases spanning the gap. The CDR3 sequence: CASSLYGGGGTDTQYF. CDR3 bases: TGTGCCAGCAGCTTATACGGGGGAGGTGGCACAGATACGCAGTATTTT.

The chain carries TRBV9 and TRBJ1-6, with 7 positions matching TRBD1. The germline CDR1 and CDR2 sequences are SGDLS and YYNGEE. J was trimmed by 6 bases and V by 4 bases; bases with no gene match: 10. This CDR3 has 16 residues. CDR3 nucleotide sequence: TGTGCCAGCAGCTTTACCTGGGACAGTATTAATTCACCCCTCCACTTT. This gives the protein CASSFTWDSINSPLHF.

The V gene is TRBV15, the J gene TRBJ1-5; D remains unclear. The V end lost 3 bases, the J end lost 5 bases, and 8 bases lay between the germline ends. Germline assignment: CDR1 LNHNV and CDR2 YYDKDF (reference sequence). The CDR3 loop spans 13 amino acids. The CDR3 DNA follows: TGTGCCACCAGCAGGGCCCTCCATCAGCCCCAGCATTTT. It specifies CATSRALHQPQHF.

The sample holds a few counts of this clone. V and J are TRBV7-6 and TRBJ2-1, with D possibly TRBD1 on 6 matching bases. Germline lookup yields CDR1 SGHVS and CDR2 FNYEAQ. The CDR3 covers 15 residues. Trimming took 5 bases from V and 4 from J, leaving 15 bases between them. The CDR3 protein is CASSPGHGEYNEQFF. The DNA of the CDR3 is TGTGCCAGCAGCCCGGGACATGGGGAGTACAATGAGCAGTTCTTC.

The chain couples TRBV10-1 to TRBJ1-3; 9 nucleotides agree with TRBD1. This CDR3 spans 16 amino acids. Germline assignment: CDR1 WNHNN and CDR2 SYGVQD (reference sequence). Trimming at V came to 5 bases and at J to 3 bases, leaving 8 bases not matched to a gene. CDR3 sequence (DNA): TGCGCCAGCAGTACCGGGACAGGGAGGAGTGGAAACACCATATATTTT. It translates to CASSTGTGRSGNTIYF.